A single sample gave rise to the 5 T cell receptor beta chains below, sequenced in a study of T cells expressing NK-cell markers. After re-calling the 5' RACE reads, TCRdb lists one entry per CDR3 protein, DNA absent. This sample's table has about 460,000 distinct CDR3 sequences. Sequences were obtained from blood T cells: a sorted CD56 or NKG2C T cell subset, CD4+ or CD8+ T cells, or bulk PBMC T cells (not recorded which). The origin of the receptors is a woman aged 50 to 60 in good health.

The chain recombines TRBV21-1 with TRBJ2-2; as DNA is missing, the TRBD1 call by TCRdb cannot be tested. TRBV21-1 is assigned pseudogene status. The CDR3 contains 16 residues. This CDR3 reads CASSAPRTGDTGELFF.

The rearrangement uses TRBV24-1 and TRBJ2-5; as DNA is missing, the TRBD2 call by TCRdb cannot be tested. Germline V gene lookup returns CDR1 KGHDR and CDR2 SFDVKD. This CDR3 has 17 amino acids. The CDR3 loop reads CATSPWAPGLVPETQYF.

The chain employs TRBV6-4 and TRBJ2-3. CDR1 and CDR2 from the germline V gene are MRHNA and SNTAGT. The CDR3 extends over 15 amino acids. CDR3 region: CASSDQWTGTDTQYF.

The chain recombines TRBV5-1 with TRBJ2-5. CDR3 length equals 13 residues. Germline assignment: CDR1 SGHRS and CDR2 YFSETQ. CDR3 residues: CASSLNIQETQYF.

The chain is built from TRBV2 and TRBJ1-4. This CDR3 has 14 residues. The germline CDR1 and CDR2 sequences are SNHLY and FYNNEI. CDR3 protein: CASSEVRGREKLFF.